These 20 T cell receptor beta chains came from one sample sequenced in a study of beta chain features in type 1 diabetes. Notes on the study in general: In all four CD4+ subsets, TCRB CDR3 length was significantly, moderately reduced in type 1 diabetes.

The authors reverse transcribed all of the isolated RNA, so sequencing captured expressed TCRB transcripts. Clones were sequenced by immunoSEQ multiplex PCR, and TCRdb holds only the in-frame ones, with some missing. The table records some 280,000 clones, roughly an eighth of them present only once. No antigens are known for them. Sequencing was carried out using naive CD4+ T cells from blood. The receptors derive from a man aged 25-45 years with type 1 diabetes.

J is TRBJ2-1 and V is TRBV4-3, with D possibly TRBD2 on 5 matching bases. V was cut by 1 base and J by 6 bases, with 7 bases left in between. This CDR3 contains 13 residues. The germline gives CDR1 LGHNA, CDR2 YSLEER. In nucleotides, the CDR3 is TGCGCCAGCAGCCAAGGACTAACCAATGAGCAGTTCTTC. Its protein product is CASSQGLTNEQFF.

The V gene is TRBV7-2, the J gene TRBJ1-2, with D perhaps matching TRBD1 (6 bases). Trimming stripped 4 bases from V and 4 bases from J, with 16 bases between. Per germline, CDR1 SGHTA and CDR2 FQGNSA. This CDR3 spans 15 amino acids. The CDR3 DNA sequence: TGTGCCAGCAGCTCGCGGACAGAGATTTTCTATGGCTACACCTTC. Its translation: CASSSRTEIFYGYTF.

This clone has only a few counts. The CDR3 here is CASSTGGGNQPQHF. In DNA form, the CDR3 reads TGCGCCAGCAGCACGGGTGGTGGAAATCAGCCCCAGCATTTT. The chain uses TRBV5-1 and TRBJ1-5; D is ambiguous. The CDR3 totals 14 residues. In germline, CDR1 is SGHRS, CDR2 YFSETQ. Trimming removed 4 bases at V and 4 bases at J, with 12 bases between.

The chain is built from TRBV7-3 and TRBJ2-5; D perhaps matches TRBD2 (5 bases). This CDR3 spans 15 amino acids. The V and J ends lost 2 bases and 2 bases respectively, with 12 bases between them. Germline V CDR1 and CDR2: SGHTA, FQGTGA. DNA of the CDR3: TGTGCCAGCAGCTTAGGAAGCGGCCCGCAAGAGACCCAGTACTTC. This gives the protein CASSLGSGPQETQYF. The entire variable domain, with the rest obtained from reference TRBV7-3 and TRBJ2-5, is as follows: GAGVSQTPSNKVTEKGKYVELRCDPISGHTALYWYRQSLGQGPEFLIYFQGTGAADDSGLPNDRFFAVRPEGSVSTLKIQRTERGDSAVYLCASSLGSGPQETQYFGPGTRLLVL.

The chain is built from TRBV15 and TRBJ2-3; 11 bases fit TRBD2. Per germline, CDR1 LNHNV and CDR2 YYDKDF (reference sequence). The length of the CDR3 is 18 residues. The V gene end was trimmed by 6 bases and the J gene end by 4 bases; junction bases not matched to a gene: 15. Here the CDR3 reads CATSTGTSGDLGADTQYF. The CDR3 region has the DNA TGTGCCACCAGTACCGGGACTAGCGGTGACCTTGGCGCAGATACGCAGTATTTT.

This clone was recorded a few times. CDR3 coding DNA: TGTGCCAGCAGCCGAGAACAGGGTAAAGGAACTGAAGCTTTCTTT. Translating gives CASSREQGKGTEAFF. This chain links TRBV4-2 with TRBJ1-1; the D gene is possibly TRBD1 (6 bases). Germline-derived CDR1 and CDR2 are LGHNA and YNFKEQ. V dropped 4 bases and J dropped 5 bases, with 17 bases sitting between them. The CDR3 sequence is 15 residues long.

V gene TRBV7-8 combines with J gene TRBJ2-5; the match to TRBD2 covers 9 bases. Unmatched junction bases numbered 7, after V lost 2 bases and J lost 3 bases. Germline values: CDR1 SGHVS, CDR2 FQNEAQ. The CDR3 loop spans 16 amino acids. The DNA of the CDR3 is TGTGCCAGCAGCTTAATGAGTTCTAGCGGGGAAGAGACCCAGTACTTC. It is translated as CASSLMSSSGEETQYF.

The chain combines TRBV19 with TRBJ2-7; weak D call: TRBD2 (5 bases). From germline, CDR1 is LNHDA and CDR2 SQIVND (reference sequence). The CDR3 sequence is 13 residues long. V was clipped by 6 bases and J by 3 bases, with 12 bases between them. The CDR3 spells CASSNEGIYEQYF. The CDR3 DNA follows: TGTGCCAGTAGCAATGAGGGAATCTACGAGCAGTACTTC.

The chain uses TRBV20-1 and TRBJ2-1; D possibly corresponds to TRBD2 (5 bases). Germline V lookup: CDR1 DFQATT, CDR2 SNEGSKA (reference sequence). V was trimmed by 2 bases and J by 11 bases, leaving 7 bases between them. The CDR3 has 10 residues. The chain's CDR3 is CSARRDKQFF. CDR3 sequence (DNA): TGCAGTGCTAGACGGGATAAGCAGTTCTTC.

This clone was detected a few times. The chain carries TRBV9 and TRBJ2-5; D remains unclear. CDR1 is SGDLS and CDR2 is YYNGEE in the germline V gene. The CDR3 loop spans 14 amino acids. V lost 0 bases and J 9 bases, leaving 15 bases between the germline ends. CDR3 amino acids: CASSVVMNSGPQYF. CDR3 coding DNA: TGTGCCAGCAGCGTAGTTATGAACAGTGGCCCCCAGTACTTC. The full variable domain, its missing parts supplied by reference TRBV9 and TRBJ2-5, is DSGVTQTPKHLITATGQRVTLRCSPRSGDLSVYWYQQSLDQGLQFLIQYYNGEERAKGNILERFSAQQFPDLHSELNLSSLELGDSALYFCASSVVMNSGPQYFGPGTRLLVL.

Only a few counts were recorded for this clone. V and J are TRBV10-3 and TRBJ2-2; D possibly corresponds to TRBD2 (5 bases). The CDR3 contains 15 residues. V was cut by 3 bases and J by 0 bases, with 8 bases left in between. The germline CDR1 and CDR2 sequences are ENHRY and SYGVKD. Here the CDR3 reads CAISDRGPNTGELFF. As DNA, the CDR3 is TGTGCCATCAGTGACCGAGGGCCGAACACCGGGGAGCTGTTTTTT.

This clone has a handful of counts. This sequence joins TRBV9 and TRBJ1-2; D possibly corresponds to TRBD1 (6 bases). Looked up from germline, CDR1 is SGDLS and CDR2 is YYNGEE. This CDR3 has 15 residues. The V gene lost 0 bases and the J gene lost 6 bases, with 15 bases spanning the gap. The CDR3 is CASSVEGHGMNGYTF. The CDR3, as DNA: TGTGCCAGCAGCGTAGAGGGACACGGGATGAATGGCTACACCTTC. Looking up the rest from reference TRBV9 and TRBJ1-2 gives the full variable domain: DSGVTQTPKHLITATGQRVTLRCSPRSGDLSVYWYQQSLDQGLQFLIQYYNGEERAKGNILERFSAQQFPDLHSELNLSSLELGDSALYFCASSVEGHGMNGYTFGSGTRLTVV.

The V and J genes are TRBV28 and TRBJ2-1, with D perhaps TRBD2 (5 bases). CDR3 length: 14 residues. Germline loops: CDR1 MDHEN, CDR2 SYDVKM. Deletions cut 5 bases from V and 6 bases from J, with 14 bases between. CDR3 DNA sequence: TGTGCCAGCAGTCAAGCGGTCCCGTCCAATGAGCAGTTCTTC. Amino acid sequence: CASSQAVPSNEQFF.

In this sample, this clone turned up a few times. V is TRBV6-1 and J is TRBJ2-1; possibly TRBD1 for D (5 bases). The germline gives CDR1 MNHNS, CDR2 SASEGT. V lost 3 bases, J lost 12 bases, and 12 bases lay in between. CDR3 length: 12 amino acids. CDR3 nucleotides: TGTGCCAGCAGTGACAAGACAGTTCGGCAGTTCTTC. Translating it yields CASSDKTVRQFF.

This clone was detected a few times. This rearrangement joins TRBV6-6 to TRBJ1-4, with D perhaps matching TRBD1 (5 bases). CDR3 length equals 13 residues. Germline loops: CDR1 MNHNY, CDR2 SVGAGI (reference sequence). Trimming cost V 2 bases and J 8 bases, with 9 bases left between them. CDR3 sequence (DNA): TGTGCCAGCAGTTACGTCCCAGGGGAAAAACTGTTTTTT. This encodes CASSYVPGEKLFF.

A remark on this clone: At the DNA level, this CDR3 is encoded by other sequences in the same sample as well. The gene calls are TRBV9 and TRBJ2-5; maybe TRBD2 (5 bases). The CDR3 is made up of 15 amino acids. V dropped 0 bases and J dropped 2 bases, with 11 bases sitting between them. CDR1 and CDR2 from the germline V gene are SGDLS and YYNGEE. The CDR3 protein is CASSVGGAAQETQYF. For the CDR3, the DNA is TGTGCCAGCAGCGTAGGGGGAGCGGCACAAGAGACCCAGTACTTC.

This clone has more than one count but fewer than ten. The V and J genes are TRBV2 and TRBJ1-2; TRBD1 agrees at 8 bases. The CDR3 spans 14 residues. The germline V gene has CDR1 SNHLY and CDR2 FYNNEI. The junction had 8 bases not matched to a gene; V was cut back by 7 bases and J by 4 bases. CDR3 amino acids: CASITDRDSYGYTF. In nucleotides, the CDR3 is TGTGCCAGCATTACGGACAGGGACTCCTATGGCTACACCTTC.

A few counts support this clone. V gene TRBV9 combines with J gene TRBJ2-6; D not certain. Germline V lookup: CDR1 SGDLS, CDR2 YYNGEE. This CDR3 region has 14 residues. The germline V and J ends were trimmed by 2 bases and 0 bases, with 3 bases remaining between them. The CDR3 DNA reads TGTGCCAGCAGCGTCCTCTCTGGGGCCAACGTCCTGACTTTC. As protein: CASSVLSGANVLTF. Based on the CDR3 plus reference TRBV9 and TRBJ2-6, the full variable domain is DSGVTQTPKHLITATGQRVTLRCSPRSGDLSVYWYQQSLDQGLQFLIQYYNGEERAKGNILERFSAQQFPDLHSELNLSSLELGDSALYFCASSVLSGANVLTFGAGSRLTVL.

The chain combines TRBV29-1 with TRBJ2-7, with D possibly TRBD1 on 6 matching bases. Trimming removed 6 bases from V and 4 bases from J, with 13 bases in between. The CDR3 sequence is 12 residues long. Germline values: CDR1 SQVTM, CDR2 ANQGSEA. CDR3 nucleotide sequence: TGCAGCGTGAGTGTGCAGGGGTACGAGCAGTACTTC. It codes for CSVSVQGYEQYF.

This clone turned up a few times. The V call is TRBV18, the J call TRBJ2-7, with 10 bases lining up with TRBD1. The CDR3 extends over 14 amino acids. V was pared by 2 bases and J by 5 bases, with 3 bases of the junction left unmatched. Germline loops: CDR1 KGHSH, CDR2 LQKENI. The CDR3 DNA sequence: TGTGCCAGCTCACCAAGGGACAGGGGCAACGAGCAGTACTTC. It is translated as CASSPRDRGNEQYF.